The 15 T cell receptor beta chains presented below share a single source sample, sequenced in a study of PD-L1 blockade in urothelial cancer. Sample time point: pretreatment peripheral blood. Some clones are missing from TCRdb's copy, which holds only in-frame ones; the method was immunoSEQ multiplex PCR. The sample lists approximately 90,000 clones; 90% were seen once. Here the sequenced sample was PBMCs, taken around atezolizumab (anti-PD-L1) treatment. All receptors derive from a man in his 60s with urothelial cancer.

This clone was found once. DNA for the CDR3: TGTGCCAGCACCCACTCAGGGATCTACGAGCAGTACTTC. Protein: CASTHSGIYEQYF. The chain employs TRBV11-2 and TRBJ2-7, with D possibly TRBD1 on 5 matching bases. The CDR3 contains 13 residues. The V gene lost 7 bases and the J gene lost 3 bases, with 13 bases spanning the gap. Looked up from germline, CDR1 is SGHAT and CDR2 is FQNNGV.

V gene TRBV7-8 combines with J gene TRBJ1-4, with D perhaps matching TRBD1 (6 bases). This CDR3 comprises 15 residues. V gave up 5 bases and J gave up 4 bases, with 14 bases separating them. Germline loops: CDR1 SGHVS, CDR2 FQNEAQ. CDR3 amino acids: CASSPGQSYNEKLFF. DNA for the CDR3: TGTGCCAGCAGCCCAGGACAGAGTTATAATGAAAAACTGTTTTTT.

The chain couples TRBV14 to TRBJ1-1; D is possibly TRBD1 (5 bases). V lost 1 base and J lost 5, with 17 bases in between. Germline V gives CDR1 SGHDN, CDR2 FVKESK. The length of the CDR3 is 16 residues. The CDR3: CASSQASGRGITEAFF. CDR3 DNA sequence: TGTGCCAGCAGCCAAGCGTCGGGGAGGGGTATTACTGAAGCTTTCTTT.

The chain carries TRBV5-4 and TRBJ2-1, with 8 bases aligning to TRBD2. This CDR3 has 15 amino acids. Germline V gives CDR1 SGHNT, CDR2 YYREEE (reference sequence). V shed 1 base and J 3 bases; nucleotides not matched to a gene: 3. The CDR3 DNA sequence: TGTGCCAGCAGCTTGATCGGGAGGGGCTACAATGAGCAGTTCTTC. The encoded protein is CASSLIGRGYNEQFF.

The chain carries TRBV5-6 and TRBJ2-7; the match to TRBD2 covers 10 bases. Germline trimming cut 4 bases from V and 2 bases from J; bases unmatched to any gene: 3. The CDR3 covers 14 residues. CDR1 and CDR2 from the germline V gene are SGHDT and YYEEEE. CDR3 bases: TGTGCCAGCAGCCTAGCGGGGGCCACCTACGAGCAGTACTTC. Its translation: CASSLAGATYEQYF.

The chain has TRBV6-4 and TRBJ2-1; the D gene is possibly TRBD2 (6 bases). Per germline, CDR1 MRHNA and CDR2 SNTAGT. There are 16 residues in the CDR3. Trimming left V 5 bases short and J 2 bases short, with 16 bases between. The chain's CDR3 is CASSKEGGTTYNEQFF. The CDR3 DNA is TGTGCCAGCAGTAAAGAGGGAGGAACAACCTACAATGAGCAGTTCTTC.

The chain combines TRBV14 with TRBJ1-1, with a possible D match to TRBD1 (5 bases). CDR3 length: 13 amino acids. Trimming took 4 bases from V and 5 from J, leaving 11 bases between them. Germline values: CDR1 SGHDN, CDR2 FVKESK. This CDR3 reads CASSPMGRTEAFF. CDR3 in DNA: TGTGCCAGCAGCCCAATGGGGCGTACTGAAGCTTTCTTT.

The V gene is TRBV4-2, the J gene TRBJ2-5; 15 bases align to TRBD2. V lost 2 bases and J lost 2; bases outside the gene matches: 9. The CDR3 consists of 19 residues. Germline assignment: CDR1 LGHNA and CDR2 YNFKEQ. The CDR3 coding sequence is TGTGCCAGCAGCCAACATCCGGGACTAGCGGGGGGAATACAAGAGACCCAGTACTTC. Translating gives CASSQHPGLAGGIQETQYF.

The chain links TRBV15 to TRBJ2-1, with D tentatively TRBD2 (5 bases). This CDR3 is built from 14 residues. Germline V gene sequence: CDR1 LNHNV, CDR2 YYDKDF (reference sequence). Trimming took 0 bases from V and 6 from J, leaving 9 bases between them. The CDR3 spells CATSRDPSSNEQFF. The CDR3 DNA reads TGTGCCACCAGCAGAGATCCTAGCTCCAATGAGCAGTTCTTC.

The rearrangement links TRBV4-3 to TRBJ2-7; tentative D call: TRBD2 (6 bases). Germline CDR1 and CDR2: LGHNA and YSLEER. Between the trimmed V and J ends, which lost 4 bases and 0 bases, there was a span of 16 bases. The CDR3 is made up of 16 amino acids. Here the CDR3 DNA reads TGCGCCAGCAGCCCGAACCCGGGAGCCCGCTCCTACGAGCAGTACTTC. Protein sequence: CASSPNPGARSYEQYF.

CDR3 residues: CASSLGGPANEQFF. In DNA, the CDR3 is TGTGCCAGCTCCCTAGGAGGGCCGGCCAATGAGCAGTTCTTC. The chain is built from TRBV6-1 and TRBJ2-1; TRBD2 might be the D (6 bases). The CDR3 is 14 amino acids. Trimming removed 8 bases at V and 6 bases at J, with 17 bases between. CDR1 is MNHNS and CDR2 is SASEGT in the germline V gene.

This clone appeared once. The rearrangement uses TRBV28 and TRBJ2-7; 8 bases are shared with TRBD1. The germline gives CDR1 MDHEN, CDR2 SYDVKM. The CDR3 covers 15 residues. V gave up 7 bases and J gave up 5 bases; unmatched junction bases: 13. The CDR3, as DNA: TGTGCCAGCAATGGGCCGGACAGGGTGGAACACGAGCAGTACTTC. Its translation: CASNGPDRVEHEQYF.

This chain connects TRBV10-3 to TRBJ1-1; possible D gene TRBD1, 6 bases. V was trimmed by 8 bases and J by 4 bases, leaving 23 bases between them. From germline, CDR1 is ENHRY and CDR2 SYGVKD. The CDR3 has 16 amino acids. DNA for the CDR3: TGTGCCATCTCGCCCTCAGGGGCAGGGAAATTCACTGAAGCTTTCTTT. This translates into CAISPSGAGKFTEAFF.

This clone was detected once. The genes are TRBV2 and TRBJ2-2; 10 bases map to TRBD2. This CDR3 is 15 amino acids long. Per germline, CDR1 SNHLY and CDR2 FYNNEI. The junction had 2 bases not matched to a gene; V was cut back by 6 bases and J by 1 base. In DNA, the CDR3 is TGTGCCAGCAGCGGACTAGCGGAGAACACCGGGGAGCTGTTTTTT. Its translation is CASSGLAENTGELFF.

The chain recombines TRBV5-1 with TRBJ2-7; possibly TRBD2 for D (6 bases). The CDR3 covers 15 residues. Trimming took 0 bases from V and 0 from J, leaving 10 bases between them. Germline CDR1 reads SGHRS; CDR2 reads YFSETQ. CDR3 residues: CASSLGGGSSYEQYF. CDR3 DNA: TGCGCCAGCAGCTTGGGTGGGGGGAGCTCCTACGAGCAGTACTTC.